The entry below describes one T cell receptor beta chain. The target of this receptor is not known. Base quality data are lacking; no much larger clone is found one base away. The record originates from a study of blood T cell repertoires in COVID-19 (dated by TCRdb to 2018 to 2020). Regarding the study in general: Samples covering the acute and convalescent phases of COVID-19 were provided by collaborators in the United States, Italy and Spain. The material from the prospective study consisted of cDNA or gDNA derived from T cells, B-cell-depleted T cells, or PBMCs. Deeply sampled blood TCRbeta repertoires from subjects exposed to, actively infected with, or recovered from COVID-19 were included in the dataset. A freely available public database, intended as a resource for researchers studying the immune response to SARS-CoV-2, is where the repertoires were released. Samples were obtained from the ongoing ImmuneRACE study (first 160 participants) and from over a thousand subjects provided by 6 global collaborators. Sample metadata almost always included a de-identified subject ID, COVID-19 status, age in years and sex. HLA class I and class II types, where available, came from metadata supplied by the sample provider rather than from assay-based typing. The study at large found these results: The quantity of clinical and demographic metadata differed by source and by participant and was supplied without curation.

TCRbeta CDR3 regions were amplified from genomic DNA using the immunoSEQ Assay, a bias-controlled multiplex PCR. The original pipeline was this. Nucleated cell counts per sample were estimated from amplification of reference gene primers within the assay. To quantify the absolute abundance of each unique TCRbeta CDR3 rearrangement, sequence reads were collapsed and filtered. For each sample, productive Simpson clonality was calculated by taking the square root of Simpson's diversity index across productive rearrangements. TCRdb's version of the immuneACCESS table is confined to in-frame rearrangements and falls short of the full clone set. An unresolved V gene accounts for under half of the shortfall where checked; the remainder is of unknown origin. V, J and clone size reflect that table, while D and trimming were determined from the DNA. Counted in this sample were about 100,000 clones; over 65% of them appeared once. Less than 5% of the sample is taken by the ten largest.

Each collaborating institution followed its own protocols to collect whole blood in K2EDTA tubes. Collaborator samples were shipped for TCRbeta analysis as frozen whole blood, isolated PBMCs, or DNA extracted from either sample type. CDR1 MNHEY and CDR2 SVGAGI are derived from the germline V gene. Unmatched junction bases come to 6, with V trimmed by 6 bases and J by 1 base. The CDR3 goes from the cysteine to the phenylalanine over 15 residues. Just the 45-base CDR3 DNA is kept, in frame starting at base 1. The source is a human donor in a cohort sampled during active COVID-19. Sequences were obtained from peripheral blood. The rearrangement joined TRBV6-5 to TRBJ2-5, with 9 junctional bases fitting TRBD1. The DNA sequence follows: TGTGCCAGCAGGGGACAGGGAAGGGGCCAAGAGACCCAGTACTTC. The translation is CASRGQGRGQETQYF.